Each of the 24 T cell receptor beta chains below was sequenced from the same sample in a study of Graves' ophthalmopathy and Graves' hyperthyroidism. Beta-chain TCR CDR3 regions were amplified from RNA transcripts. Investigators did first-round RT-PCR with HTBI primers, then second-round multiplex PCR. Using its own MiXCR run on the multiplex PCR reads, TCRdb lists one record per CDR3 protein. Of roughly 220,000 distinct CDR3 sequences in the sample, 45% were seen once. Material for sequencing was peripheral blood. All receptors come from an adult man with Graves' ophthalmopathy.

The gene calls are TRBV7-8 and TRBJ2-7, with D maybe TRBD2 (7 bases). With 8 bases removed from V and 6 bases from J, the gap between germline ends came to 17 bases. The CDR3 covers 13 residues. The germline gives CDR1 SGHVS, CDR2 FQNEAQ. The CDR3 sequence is CASGAGAGGEQYF. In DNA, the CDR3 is TGTGCCAGCGGTGCGGGGGCCGGGGGCGAGCAGTACTTC.

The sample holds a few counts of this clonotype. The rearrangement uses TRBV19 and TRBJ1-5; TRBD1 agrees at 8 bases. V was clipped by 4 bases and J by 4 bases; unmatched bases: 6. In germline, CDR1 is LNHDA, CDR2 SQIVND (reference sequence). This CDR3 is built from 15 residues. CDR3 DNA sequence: TGTGCCAGTAGTAGCCTCGGACAGGGTAATCAGCCCCAGCATTTT. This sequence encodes CASSSLGQGNQPQHF.

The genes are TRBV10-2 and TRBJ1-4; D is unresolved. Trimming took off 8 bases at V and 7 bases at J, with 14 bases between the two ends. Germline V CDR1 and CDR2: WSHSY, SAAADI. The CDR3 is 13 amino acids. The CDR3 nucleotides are TGCGCCAGCCGCCAGGCCTCGGGTGAAAAACTGTTTTTT. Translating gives CASRQASGEKLFF.

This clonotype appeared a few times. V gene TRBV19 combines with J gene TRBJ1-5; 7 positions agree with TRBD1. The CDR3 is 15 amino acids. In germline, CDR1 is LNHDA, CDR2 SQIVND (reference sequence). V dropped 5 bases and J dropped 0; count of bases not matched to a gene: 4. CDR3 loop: CASSQGQYSNQPQHF. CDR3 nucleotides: TGTGCCAGTAGTCAGGGACAGTATAGCAATCAGCCCCAGCATTTT.

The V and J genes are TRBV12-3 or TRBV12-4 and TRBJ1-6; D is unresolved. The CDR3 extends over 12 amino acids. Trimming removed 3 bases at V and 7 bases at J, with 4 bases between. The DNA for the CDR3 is TGTGCCAGCAGTTTCAGAAATTCACCCCTCCACTTT. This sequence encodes CASSFRNSPLHF.

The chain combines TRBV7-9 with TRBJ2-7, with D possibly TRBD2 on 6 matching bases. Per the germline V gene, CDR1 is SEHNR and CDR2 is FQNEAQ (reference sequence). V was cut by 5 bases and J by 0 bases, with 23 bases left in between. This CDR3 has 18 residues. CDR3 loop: CASSPESSGTASSYEQYF. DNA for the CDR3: TGTGCCAGCAGCCCCGAATCCTCCGGGACTGCAAGCTCCTACGAGCAGTACTTC.

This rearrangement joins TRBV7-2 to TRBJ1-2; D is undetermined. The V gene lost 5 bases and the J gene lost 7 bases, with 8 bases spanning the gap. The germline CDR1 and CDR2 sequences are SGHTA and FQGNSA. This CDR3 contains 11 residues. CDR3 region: CASSRLRGYTF. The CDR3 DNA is TGTGCCAGCAGCCGACTCCGTGGCTACACCTTC.

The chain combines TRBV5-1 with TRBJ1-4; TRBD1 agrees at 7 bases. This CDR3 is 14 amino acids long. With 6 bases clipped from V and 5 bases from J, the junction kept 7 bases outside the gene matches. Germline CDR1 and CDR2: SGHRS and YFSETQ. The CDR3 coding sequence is TGCGCCAGCAACTCGGGACAGCGAAATGAAAAACTGTTTTTT. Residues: CASNSGQRNEKLFF.

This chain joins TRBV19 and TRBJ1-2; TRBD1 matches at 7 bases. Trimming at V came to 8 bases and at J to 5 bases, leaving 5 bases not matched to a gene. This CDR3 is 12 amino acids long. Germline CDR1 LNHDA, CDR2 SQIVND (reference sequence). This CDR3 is CASQQGRYGYTF. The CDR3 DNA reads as TGTGCCAGTCAACAGGGGAGGTATGGCTACACCTTC.

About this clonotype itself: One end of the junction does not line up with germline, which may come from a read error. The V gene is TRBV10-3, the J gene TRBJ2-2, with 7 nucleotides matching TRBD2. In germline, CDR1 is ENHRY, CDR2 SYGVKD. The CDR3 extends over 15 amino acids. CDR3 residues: CTIKEAGVDTGELFF. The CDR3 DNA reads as TGTACCATCAAGGAGGCGGGGGTTGACACCGGGGAGCTGTTTTTT.

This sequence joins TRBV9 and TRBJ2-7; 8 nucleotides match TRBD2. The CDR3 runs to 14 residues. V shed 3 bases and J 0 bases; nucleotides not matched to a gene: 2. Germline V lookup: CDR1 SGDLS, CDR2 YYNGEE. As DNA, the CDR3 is TGTGCCAGCAGCGCGCTAGCGGGCTCCTACGAGCAGTACTTC. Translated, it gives CASSALAGSYEQYF.

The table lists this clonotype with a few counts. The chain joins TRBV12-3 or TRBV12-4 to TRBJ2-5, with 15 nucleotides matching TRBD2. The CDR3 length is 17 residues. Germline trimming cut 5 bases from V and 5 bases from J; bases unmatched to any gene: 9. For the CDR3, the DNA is TGTGCCAGCAGTCCCGGACTAGCGGGGGGGCTACGGGAGACCCAGTACTTC. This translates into CASSPGLAGGLRETQYF.

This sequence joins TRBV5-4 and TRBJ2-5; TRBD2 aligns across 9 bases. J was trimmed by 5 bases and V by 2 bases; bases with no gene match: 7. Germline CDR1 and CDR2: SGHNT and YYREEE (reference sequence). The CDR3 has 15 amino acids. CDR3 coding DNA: TGTGCCAGCAGCTTCGGAGCGGGGGGATGGGAGACCCAGTACTTC. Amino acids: CASSFGAGGWETQYF.

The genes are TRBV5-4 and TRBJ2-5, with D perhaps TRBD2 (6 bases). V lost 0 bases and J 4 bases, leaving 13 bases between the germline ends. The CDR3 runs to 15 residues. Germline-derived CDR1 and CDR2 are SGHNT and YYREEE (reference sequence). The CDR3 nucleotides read TGTGCCAGCAGCTTGGAGTCGGAGGGAGGAGAGACCCAGTACTTC. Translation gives CASSLESEGGETQYF.

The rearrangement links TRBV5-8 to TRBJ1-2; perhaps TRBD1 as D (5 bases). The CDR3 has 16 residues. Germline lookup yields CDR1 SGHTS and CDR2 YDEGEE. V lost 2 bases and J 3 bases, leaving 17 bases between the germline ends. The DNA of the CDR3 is TGTGCCAGCAGCTTTAAAATTACAGGCCTCTACTATGGCTACACCTTC. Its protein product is CASSFKITGLYYGYTF.

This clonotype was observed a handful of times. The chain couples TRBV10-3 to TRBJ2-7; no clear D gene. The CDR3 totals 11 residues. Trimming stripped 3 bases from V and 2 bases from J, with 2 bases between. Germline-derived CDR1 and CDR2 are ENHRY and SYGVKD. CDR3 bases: TGTGCCATCAGTGATACCTACGAGCAGTACTTC. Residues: CAISDTYEQYF.

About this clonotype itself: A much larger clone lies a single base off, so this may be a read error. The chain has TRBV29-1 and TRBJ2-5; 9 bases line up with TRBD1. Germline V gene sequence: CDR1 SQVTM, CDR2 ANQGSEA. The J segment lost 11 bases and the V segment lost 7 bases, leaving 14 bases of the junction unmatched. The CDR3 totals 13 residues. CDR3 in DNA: TGCAGCGCCTATGTACAGGGGGCATATGGGCAGTACTTC. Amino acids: CSAYVQGAYGQYF.

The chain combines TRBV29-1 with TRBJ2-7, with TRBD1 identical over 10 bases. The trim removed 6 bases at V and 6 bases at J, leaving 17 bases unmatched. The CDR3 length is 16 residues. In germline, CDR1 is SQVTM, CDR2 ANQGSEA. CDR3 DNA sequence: TGCAGCGTCCGAACTCCCGGGACAGGGGTAGGGAGCGAGCAGTACTTC. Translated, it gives CSVRTPGTGVGSEQYF.

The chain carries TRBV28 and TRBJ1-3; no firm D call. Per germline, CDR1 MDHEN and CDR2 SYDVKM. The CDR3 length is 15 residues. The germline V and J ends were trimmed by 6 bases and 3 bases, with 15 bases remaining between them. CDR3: CASSPQGRFGNTIYF. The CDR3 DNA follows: TGTGCCAGCAGCCCTCAAGGGAGATTTGGAAACACCATATATTTT.

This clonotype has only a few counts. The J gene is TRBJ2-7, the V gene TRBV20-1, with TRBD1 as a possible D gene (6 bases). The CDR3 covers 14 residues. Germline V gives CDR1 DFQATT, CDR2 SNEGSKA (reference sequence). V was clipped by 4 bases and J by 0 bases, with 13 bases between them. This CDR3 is CSANRDMSSYEQYF. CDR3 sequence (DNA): TGCAGTGCTAACCGGGACATGAGCTCCTACGAGCAGTACTTC.

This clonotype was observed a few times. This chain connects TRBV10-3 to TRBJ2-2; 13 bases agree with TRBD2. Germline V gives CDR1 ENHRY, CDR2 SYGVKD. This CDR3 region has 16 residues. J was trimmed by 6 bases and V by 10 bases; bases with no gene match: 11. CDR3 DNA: TGTGCCACCTCGACTAGCGGGAGGCGTCAGTCCGGGGAGCTGTTTTTT. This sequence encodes CATSTSGRRQSGELFF.

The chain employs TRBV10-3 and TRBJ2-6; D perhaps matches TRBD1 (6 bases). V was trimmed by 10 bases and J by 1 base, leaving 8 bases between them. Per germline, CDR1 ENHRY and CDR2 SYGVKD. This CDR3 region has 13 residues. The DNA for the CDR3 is TGTGCCACTGGACAGTCTGGGGCCAACGTCCTGACTTTC. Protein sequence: CATGQSGANVLTF.

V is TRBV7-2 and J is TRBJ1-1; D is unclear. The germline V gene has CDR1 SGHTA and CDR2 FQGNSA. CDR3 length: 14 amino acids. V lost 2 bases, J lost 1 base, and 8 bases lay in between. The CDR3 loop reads CASSLQATNTEAFF. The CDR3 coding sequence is TGTGCCAGCAGCTTACAGGCTACGAACACTGAAGCTTTCTTT.

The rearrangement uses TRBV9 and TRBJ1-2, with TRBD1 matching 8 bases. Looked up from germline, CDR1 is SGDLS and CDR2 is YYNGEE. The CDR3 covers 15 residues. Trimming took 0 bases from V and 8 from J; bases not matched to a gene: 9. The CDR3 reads CASSVEVRGPKGYTF. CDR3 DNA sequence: TGTGCCAGCAGCGTAGAAGTCAGGGGGCCTAAAGGCTACACCTTC.